Listed here are 13 T cell receptor beta chains from one sample, sequenced in a study of early T cells in non-severe SARS-CoV-2 infection. Via MiXCR, TCRdb re-called the 5' RACE reads, giving one row per CDR3 protein. The sample carries tens of thousands of distinct CDR3 sequences, around 6.1% recorded once. The material was whole blood, obtained at baseline. All receptors come from an adult who was a healthcare worker with PCR-confirmed SARS-CoV-2 infection or an uninfected control (not recorded which).

This clonotype showed up many times. This chain links TRBV20-1 with TRBJ2-3, with D possibly being TRBD2 (5 bases). The V gene's germline CDR1 is DFQATT and CDR2 SNEGSKA (reference sequence). The V end lost 1 base, the J end lost 6 bases, and 17 bases lay between the germline ends. The CDR3 contains 15 residues. CDR3 sequence reads: CSARGSSIWTDTQYF. The CDR3 DNA reads as TGCAGTGCTAGAGGGTCTAGCATCTGGACTGATACGCAGTATTTT.

The chain is built from TRBV20-1 and TRBJ2-5; weak D call: TRBD2 (6 bases). The CDR3 is made up of 15 amino acids. CDR1 is DFQATT and CDR2 is SNEGSKA in the germline V gene (reference sequence). V was shortened by 5 bases and J by 0 bases, with 16 bases between the two germline ends. This CDR3 is CSAHGVAEYQETQYF. As DNA, the CDR3 is TGCAGTGCTCACGGGGTAGCGGAGTACCAAGAGACCCAGTACTTC.

This clonotype came up many times. The genes are TRBV2 and TRBJ2-7, with D maybe TRBD2 (5 bases). CDR3 length equals 14 residues. The ends were cut back, 8 bases at V and 0 bases at J, with 14 bases in the middle. The germline V gene has CDR1 SNHLY and CDR2 FYNNEI. The CDR3 spells CASRPTTSSYEQYF. The CDR3 DNA is TGTGCCAGCCGACCGACTACCAGCTCCTACGAGCAGTACTTC.

The sample holds many counts of this clonotype. The J gene is TRBJ2-4, the V gene TRBV18; D assignment may be TRBD1 or TRBD2 (5 bases each). Germline V lookup: CDR1 KGHSH, CDR2 LQKENI. This CDR3 contains 15 residues. Trimming left V 3 bases short and J 0 bases short, with 9 bases between. CDR3 nucleotide sequence: TGTGCCAGCTCACCCAGTGGGGGAGCCAAAAACATTCAGTACTTC. It translates to CASSPSGGAKNIQYF.

The table lists this clonotype with many counts. The rearrangement links TRBV4-2 to TRBJ2-2, with 11 positions matching TRBD2. Trimming cost V 2 bases and J 7 bases; bases outside gene matches: 9. CDR3 length equals 17 residues. Germline V CDR1 and CDR2: LGHNA, YNFKEQ. The CDR3 reads CASSQMTSGIGIGELFF. DNA for the CDR3: TGTGCCAGCAGCCAAATGACTAGCGGGATAGGCATCGGGGAGCTGTTTTTT.

This clonotype has ten or more counts. This chain links TRBV7-9 with TRBJ2-7, with 8 bases that match TRBD2. The V gene's germline CDR1 is SEHNR and CDR2 FQNEAQ (reference sequence). CDR3 length: 18 residues. Losses at the gene ends were 2 bases for V and 5 bases for J; bases not matched to a gene: 17. The CDR3 is CASSLFLPLAGEDNEQYF. The DNA of the CDR3 is TGTGCCAGCAGCTTATTCCTTCCCCTAGCGGGCGAAGATAACGAGCAGTACTTC.

This clonotype was seen a handful of times. The genes are TRBV20-1 and TRBJ2-3; 7 bases are a match to TRBD2. CDR1 is DFQATT and CDR2 is SNEGSKA in the germline V gene (reference sequence). CDR3 size: 17 residues. The junction had 15 bases not matched to a gene; V was cut back by 3 bases and J by 3 bases. This CDR3 reads CSASGAGGRSETDTQYF. The CDR3 DNA reads as TGCAGTGCTAGCGGGGCGGGCGGGAGATCAGAGACAGATACGCAGTATTTT.

Worth noting for this clonotype: Just one base apart from a much larger clone, this may be a read error. V and J are TRBV7-2 and TRBJ2-3, with 7 bases fitting TRBD2. This CDR3 spans 16 amino acids. V dropped 1 base and J dropped 5; count of bases not matched to a gene: 9. Germline V lookup: CDR1 SGHTA, CDR2 FQGNSA. CDR3 in DNA: TGTGCCAGCAGCTTAGGGGCAGGGAGGGACGGAGATACGCAGTATTTT. Its translation: CASSLGAGRDGDTQYF.

The sample holds many counts of this clonotype. The chain links TRBV5-1 to TRBJ1-6; D might be TRBD1 (6 bases). V was cut by 4 bases and J by 5 bases, with 16 bases left in between. Germline-derived CDR1 and CDR2 are SGHRS and YFSETQ. This CDR3 comprises 16 residues. The CDR3 DNA follows: TGCGCCAGCAGCCAGATGGGGGCGACGAATAATTCACCCCTCCACTTT. This gives the protein CASSQMGATNNSPLHF.

This clonotype showed up many times. The V and J genes are TRBV6-2 or TRBV6-3 and TRBJ1-3; D remains unclear. CDR1 and CDR2 (germline): MNHEY, SVGEGT. V was pared by 5 bases and J by 4 bases, with 15 bases between. CDR3 size: 15 residues. This chain's CDR3 is CASSPGRQLGNTIYF. DNA of the CDR3: TGTGCCAGCAGTCCTGGACGGCAACTAGGAAACACCATATATTTT.

This clonotype has a handful of counts. The chain uses TRBV4-3 and TRBJ2-1, with D unclear. V lost 0 bases, J lost 4 bases, and 13 bases lay in between. Germline CDR1 reads LGHNA; CDR2 reads YSLEER. The CDR3 runs 16 residues. The chain's CDR3 is CASSQDPDHNYNEQFF. DNA for the CDR3: TGCGCCAGCAGCCAAGATCCGGACCACAATTACAATGAGCAGTTCTTC.

This clonotype was seen a handful of times. The CDR3 DNA follows: TGCGCCAGCAGCTTAGAACCGGGCCTTACCTACGAGCAGTACTTC. It is translated as CASSLEPGLTYEQYF. The V call is TRBV5-1, the J call TRBJ2-7; D is undetermined. Looked up from germline, CDR1 is SGHRS and CDR2 is YFSETQ. The ends were cut back, 2 bases at V and 2 bases at J, with 14 bases in the middle. There are 15 residues in the CDR3.

This clonotype appeared many times. The rearrangement links TRBV3-1 to TRBJ1-6; D is uncertain. V was cut by 1 base and J by 7 bases, with 8 bases left in between. Germline CDR1 is LGHDT and CDR2 is YNNKEL (reference sequence). The CDR3 is 14 amino acids. In DNA form, the CDR3 reads TGTGCCAGCAGCCAAGGTGGGGAGAATTCACCCCTCCACTTT. This sequence encodes CASSQGGENSPLHF.